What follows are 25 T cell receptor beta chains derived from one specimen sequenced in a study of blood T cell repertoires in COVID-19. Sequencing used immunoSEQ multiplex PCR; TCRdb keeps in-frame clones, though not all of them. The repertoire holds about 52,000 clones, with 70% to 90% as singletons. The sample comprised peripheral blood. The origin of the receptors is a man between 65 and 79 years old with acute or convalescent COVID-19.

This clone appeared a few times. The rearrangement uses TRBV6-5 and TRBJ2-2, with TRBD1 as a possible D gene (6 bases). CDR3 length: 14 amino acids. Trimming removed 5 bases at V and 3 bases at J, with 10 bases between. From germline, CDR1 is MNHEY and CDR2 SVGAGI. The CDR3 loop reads CASSQGLDTGELFF. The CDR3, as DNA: TGTGCCAGCAGTCAGGGGTTGGACACCGGGGAGCTGTTTTTT.

The CDR3 loop is CASARLLAGATDTQYF. The CDR3, as DNA: TGTGCCTCCGCCCGCCTACTAGCGGGAGCCACAGATACGCAGTATTTT. V gene TRBV27 combines with J gene TRBJ2-3; 11 positions agree with TRBD2. The germline V gene has CDR1 MNHEY and CDR2 SMNVEV (reference sequence). The junction had 12 bases not matched to a gene; V was cut back by 11 bases and J by 2 bases. This CDR3 spans 16 amino acids.

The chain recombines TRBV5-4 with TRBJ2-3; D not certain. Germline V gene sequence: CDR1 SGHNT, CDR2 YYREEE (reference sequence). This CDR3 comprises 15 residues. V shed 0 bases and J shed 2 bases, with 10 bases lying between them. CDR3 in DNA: TGTGCCAGCAGCTTGGAGGCGGCTAACACAGATACGCAGTATTTT. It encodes CASSLEAANTDTQYF.

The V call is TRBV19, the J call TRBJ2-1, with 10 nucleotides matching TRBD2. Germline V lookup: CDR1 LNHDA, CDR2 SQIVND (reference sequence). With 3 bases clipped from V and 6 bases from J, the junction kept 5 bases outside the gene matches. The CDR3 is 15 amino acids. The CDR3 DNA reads TGTGCCAGTAGTATTCCCAGCGGGGGGGTCAATGAGCAGTTCTTC. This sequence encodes CASSIPSGGVNEQFF.

CDR3 loop: CASSPQGSGELFF. The CDR3 DNA follows: TGTGCCAGCAGCCCACAGGGGTCCGGGGAGCTGTTTTTT. The chain uses TRBV2 and TRBJ2-2, with 7 nucleotides matching TRBD1. The V and J ends lost 6 bases and 6 bases, in that order; junction bases with no gene match: 4. This CDR3 has 13 residues. Germline assignment: CDR1 SNHLY and CDR2 FYNNEI.

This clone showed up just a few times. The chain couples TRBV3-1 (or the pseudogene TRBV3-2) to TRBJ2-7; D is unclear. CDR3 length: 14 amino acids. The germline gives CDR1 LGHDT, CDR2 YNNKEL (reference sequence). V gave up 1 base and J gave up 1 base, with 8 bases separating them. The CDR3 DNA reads TGTGCCAGCAGCCAAGGCAGGCTTTCCTACGAGCAGTACTTC. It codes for CASSQGRLSYEQYF.

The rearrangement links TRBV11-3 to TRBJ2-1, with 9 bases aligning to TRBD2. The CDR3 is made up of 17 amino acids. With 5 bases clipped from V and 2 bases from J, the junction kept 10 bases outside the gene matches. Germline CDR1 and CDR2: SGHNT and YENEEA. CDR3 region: CASSPVGSGSAYNEQFF. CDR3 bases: TGTGCCAGCAGCCCTGTAGGTAGCGGGAGTGCCTACAATGAGCAGTTCTTC.

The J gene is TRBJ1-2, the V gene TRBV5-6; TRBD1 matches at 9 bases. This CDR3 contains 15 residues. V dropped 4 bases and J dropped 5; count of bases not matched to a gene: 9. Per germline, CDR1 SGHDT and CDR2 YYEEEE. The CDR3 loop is CASSLGQGILYGYTF. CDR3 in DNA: TGTGCCAGCAGCCTAGGACAGGGGATATTATATGGCTACACCTTC.

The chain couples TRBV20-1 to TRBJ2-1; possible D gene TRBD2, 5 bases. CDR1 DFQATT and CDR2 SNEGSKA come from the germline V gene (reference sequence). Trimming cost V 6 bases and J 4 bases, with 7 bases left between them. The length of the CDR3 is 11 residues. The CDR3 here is CSAREYNEQFF. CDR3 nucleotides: TGCAGTGCACGGGAATACAATGAGCAGTTCTTC.

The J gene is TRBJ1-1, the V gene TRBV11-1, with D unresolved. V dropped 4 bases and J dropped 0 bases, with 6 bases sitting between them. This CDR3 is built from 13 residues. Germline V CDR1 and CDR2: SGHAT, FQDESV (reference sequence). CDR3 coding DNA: TGTGCCAGCAGCTGGCAGATGAACACTGAAGCTTTCTTT. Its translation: CASSWQMNTEAFF.

Here the CDR3 reads CASNPGALHYGYTF. In DNA form, the CDR3 reads TGTGCCAGCAACCCGGGAGCCCTTCACTATGGCTACACCTTC. The chain links TRBV6-2 or TRBV6-3 to TRBJ1-2; no firm D call. The germline V gene encodes CDR1 MNHEY and CDR2 SVGEGT. The CDR3 runs 14 residues. With 7 bases removed from V and 3 bases from J, the gap between germline ends came to 15 bases.

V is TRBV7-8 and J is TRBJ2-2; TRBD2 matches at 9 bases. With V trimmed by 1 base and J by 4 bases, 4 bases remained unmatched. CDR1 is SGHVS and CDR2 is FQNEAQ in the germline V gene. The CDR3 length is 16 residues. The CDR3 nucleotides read TGTGCCAGCAGCTTAGTCCCTAGCGGGACCACCGGGGAGCTGTTTTTT. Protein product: CASSLVPSGTTGELFF.

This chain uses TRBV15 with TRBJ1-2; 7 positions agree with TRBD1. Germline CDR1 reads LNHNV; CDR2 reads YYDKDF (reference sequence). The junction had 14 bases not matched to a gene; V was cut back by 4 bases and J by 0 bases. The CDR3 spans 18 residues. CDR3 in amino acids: CATSKGYRGSSSNYGYTF. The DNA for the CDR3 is TGTGCCACCAGCAAGGGATACAGGGGCTCATCTTCTAACTATGGCTACACCTTC.

The CDR3 sequence is CASNQGQLEAFF. The CDR3 DNA follows: TGTGCCAGCAACCAGGGACAGCTTGAAGCTTTCTTT. The chain links TRBV3-1 (or the pseudogene TRBV3-2) to TRBJ1-1, with 7 positions matching TRBD1. The CDR3 is made up of 12 amino acids. Germline CDR1 LGHDT, CDR2 YNNKEL (reference sequence). The J segment lost 7 bases and the V segment lost 7 bases, leaving 6 bases of the junction unmatched.

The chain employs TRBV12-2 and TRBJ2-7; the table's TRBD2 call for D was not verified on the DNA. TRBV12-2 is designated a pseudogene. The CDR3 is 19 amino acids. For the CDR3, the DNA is TGTGCAAGTCGACTACAACCGGGACTAGCGGGAGTCGTTTTGCGGGAGCAGTACTTC. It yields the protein CASRLQPGLAGVVLREQYF.

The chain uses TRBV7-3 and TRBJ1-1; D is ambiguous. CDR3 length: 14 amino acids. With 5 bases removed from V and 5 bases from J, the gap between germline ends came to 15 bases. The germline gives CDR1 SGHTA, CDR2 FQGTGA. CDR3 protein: CASSPSSGRTEAFF. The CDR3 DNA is TGTGCCAGCAGCCCGTCGAGCGGGCGGACTGAAGCTTTCTTT. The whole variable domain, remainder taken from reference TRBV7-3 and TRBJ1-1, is GAGVSQTPSNKVTEKGKYVELRCDPISGHTALYWYRQSLGQGPEFLIYFQGTGAADDSGLPNDRFFAVRPEGSVSTLKIQRTERGDSAVYLCASSPSSGRTEAFFGQGTRLTVV.

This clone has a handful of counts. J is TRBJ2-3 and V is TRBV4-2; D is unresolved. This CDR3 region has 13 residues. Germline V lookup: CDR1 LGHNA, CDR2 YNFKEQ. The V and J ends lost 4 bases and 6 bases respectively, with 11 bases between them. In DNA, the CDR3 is TGTGCCAGCAGCCCCATCCTCGGGGATACGCAGTATTTT. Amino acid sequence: CASSPILGDTQYF.

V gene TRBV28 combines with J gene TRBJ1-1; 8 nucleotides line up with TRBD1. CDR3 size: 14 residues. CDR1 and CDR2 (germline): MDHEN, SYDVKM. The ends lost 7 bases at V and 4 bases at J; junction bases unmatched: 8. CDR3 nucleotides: TGTGCCAGCACCTATACAGGGGGGGGCACTGAAGCTTTCTTT. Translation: CASTYTGGGTEAFF.

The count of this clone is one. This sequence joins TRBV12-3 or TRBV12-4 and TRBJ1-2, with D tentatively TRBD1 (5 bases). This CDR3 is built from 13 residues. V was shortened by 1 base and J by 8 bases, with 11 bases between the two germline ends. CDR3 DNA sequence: TGTGCCAGCAGTTTAGGTGGGACTGGAGGCTACACCTTC. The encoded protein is CASSLGGTGGYTF.

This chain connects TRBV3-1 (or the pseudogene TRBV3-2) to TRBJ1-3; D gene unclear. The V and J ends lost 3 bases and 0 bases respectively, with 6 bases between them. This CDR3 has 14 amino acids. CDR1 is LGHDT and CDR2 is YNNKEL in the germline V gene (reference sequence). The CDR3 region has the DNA TGTGCCAGCAGCCACGCCAGCTCTGGAAACACCATATATTTT. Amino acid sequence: CASSHASSGNTIYF.

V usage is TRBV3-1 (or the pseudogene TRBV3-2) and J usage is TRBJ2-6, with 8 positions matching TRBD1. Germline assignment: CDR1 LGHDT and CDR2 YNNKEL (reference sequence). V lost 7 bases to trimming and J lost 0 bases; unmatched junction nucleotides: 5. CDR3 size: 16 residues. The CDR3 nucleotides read TGTGCCAGCAAAGGGACAGGAAGCTCTGGGGCCAACGTCCTGACTTTC. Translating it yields CASKGTGSSGANVLTF.

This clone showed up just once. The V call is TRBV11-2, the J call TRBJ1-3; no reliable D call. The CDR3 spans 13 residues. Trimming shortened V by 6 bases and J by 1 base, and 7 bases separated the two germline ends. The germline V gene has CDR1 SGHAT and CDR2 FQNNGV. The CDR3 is CASRQDSGNTIYF. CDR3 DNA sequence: TGTGCCAGCAGACAAGATTCTGGAAACACCATATATTTT. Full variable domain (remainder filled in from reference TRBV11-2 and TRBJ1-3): EAGVAQSPRYKIIEKRQSVAFWCNPISGHATLYWYQQILGQGPKLLIQFQNNGVVDDSQLPKDRFSAERLKGVDSTLKIQPAKLEDSAVYLCASRQDSGNTIYFGEGSWLTVV.

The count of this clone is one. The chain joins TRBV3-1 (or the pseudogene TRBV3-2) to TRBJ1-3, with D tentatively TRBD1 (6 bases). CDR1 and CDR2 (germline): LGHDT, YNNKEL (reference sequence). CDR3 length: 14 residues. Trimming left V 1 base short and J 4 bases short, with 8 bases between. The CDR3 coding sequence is TGTGCCAGCAGCCAAGTGGACAGCGGAAACACCATATATTTT. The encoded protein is CASSQVDSGNTIYF.

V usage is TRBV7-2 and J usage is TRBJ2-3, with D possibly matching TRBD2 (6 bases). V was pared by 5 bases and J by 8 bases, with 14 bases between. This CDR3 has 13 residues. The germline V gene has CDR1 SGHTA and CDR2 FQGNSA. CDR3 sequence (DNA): TGTGCCAGCAGCACTATGGAGGGTCTTACGCAGTATTTT. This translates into CASSTMEGLTQYF.

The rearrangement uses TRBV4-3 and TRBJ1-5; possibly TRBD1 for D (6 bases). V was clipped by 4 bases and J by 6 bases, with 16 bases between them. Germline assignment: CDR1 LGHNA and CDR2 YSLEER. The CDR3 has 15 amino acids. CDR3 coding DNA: TGCGCCAGCAGCCCACAACAGGGAAGCGGTCAGCCCCAGCATTTT. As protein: CASSPQQGSGQPQHF.